Given below is one TCR beta chain in context. The record originates from a study of blood T cell repertoires in COVID-19. Authors' methods: Amplification of reference gene primers was used by the study to estimate nucleated cell counts. Produced via immunoSEQ multiplex PCR; TCRdb's table is partial and in-frame only. That table gives V, J and clone size, and the DNA gave D and trimming. The repertoire holds some 150,000 clones, roughly 84% seen once, with roughly 2.7% in the top ten. This CDR3 is built from 14 residues. Between the trimmed V and J ends, which lost 7 bases and 3 bases, there was a span of 15 bases. Germline values: CDR1 SNHLY, CDR2 FYNNEI.

The receptor's source is a human donor with acute or convalescent COVID-19. The donor label of this sample is uncertain. V is TRBV2 and J is TRBJ1-1, with D unclear. Sequenced material: peripheral blood. DNA for the CDR3: TGTGCCAGCACTACCCCGACTCTCCACACTGAAGCTTTCTTT. It codes for CASTTPTLHTEAFF.